The clone carrying this T cell receptor beta chain was observed a handful of times. Its antigen remains unknown. This specimen belongs to a study of T cells after yellow fever vaccination. About the study: With SMART-Seq v4 Ultra Low Input, the fractions containing low cell numbers were prepared.

V was pared by 7 bases and J by 6 bases, with 15 bases between. The CDR3 totals 13 residues. In TCRdb, the 5' RACE reads were re-called with MiXCR into one record per CDR3 protein. In the table there are approximately 160,000 distinct CDR3 sequences, about a tenth of which are singletons. The study, taken as a whole, reports: Highly abundant clonotypes carried over from the bulk population could end up in FACS-sorted repertoires as contaminants. Most primary-vaccination clones reappeared after the booster (more than 95% CD4, approximately 88% CD8).

The source material was CD8+ T cells sorted from PBMCs, sampled 45 days after the yellow fever booster vaccination. The chain couples TRBV12-3 or TRBV12-4 to TRBJ1-1, with a weak D call TRBD1 (5 bases). The sequence was obtained from a man aged 18 to 30 who received the YFV17D yellow fever vaccine. The CDR3 loop reads CASNGAGTPEAFF. Here the CDR3 DNA reads TGTGCCAGCAACGGGGCAGGGACCCCTGAAGCTTTCTTT.